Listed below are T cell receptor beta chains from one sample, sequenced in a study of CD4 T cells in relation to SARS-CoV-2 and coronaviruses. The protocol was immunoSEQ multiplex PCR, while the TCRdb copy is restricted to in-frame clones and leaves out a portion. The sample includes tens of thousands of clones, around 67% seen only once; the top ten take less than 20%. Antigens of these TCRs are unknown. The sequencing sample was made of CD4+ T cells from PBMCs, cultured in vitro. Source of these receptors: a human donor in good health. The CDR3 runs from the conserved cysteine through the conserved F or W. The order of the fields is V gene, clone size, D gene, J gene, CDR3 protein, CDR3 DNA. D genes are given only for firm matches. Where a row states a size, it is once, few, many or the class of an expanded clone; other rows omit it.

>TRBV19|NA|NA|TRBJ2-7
CASSEVGVYEQYF
TGTGCCAGTAGCGAGGTCGGGGTCTACGAGCAGTACTTC
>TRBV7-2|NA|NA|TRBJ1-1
CASSSRRVNTEAFF
TGTGCCAGCAGCTCCAGACGAGTGAACACTGAAGCTTTCTTT
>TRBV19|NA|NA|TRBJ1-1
CASSIEGGRANTEAFF
TGTGCCAGTAGTATAGAGGGAGGCAGGGCGAACACTGAAGCTTTCTTT
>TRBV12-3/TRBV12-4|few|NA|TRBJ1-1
CASSLQASEAFF
TGTGCCAGCAGTTTACAGGCGTCTGAAGCTTTCTTT
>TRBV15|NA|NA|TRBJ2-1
CATSRDRSLPLAAAYNEQFF
TGTGCCACCAGCAGGGACAGATCACTCCCTCTAGCAGCCGCCTACAATGAGCAGTTCTTC
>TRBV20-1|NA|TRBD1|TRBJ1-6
CSASDRGNSPLHF
TGCAGTGCTAGTGACAGGGGAAATTCACCCCTCCACTTT
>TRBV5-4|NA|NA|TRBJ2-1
CASSKNNEQFF
TGTGCCAGCAGCAAGAACAATGAGCAGTTCTTC
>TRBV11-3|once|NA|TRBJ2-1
CASSFSGLSSYNEQFF
TGTGCCAGCAGCTTCTCCGGCCTTAGCTCCTACAATGAGCAGTTCTTC
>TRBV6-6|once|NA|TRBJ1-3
CASSYSETIYF
TGTGCCAGCAGTTACTCGGAAACCATATATTTT
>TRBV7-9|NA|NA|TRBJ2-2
CASRNLENTGELFF
TGTGCCAGCAGGAACCTCGAGAACACCGGGGAGCTGTTTTTT
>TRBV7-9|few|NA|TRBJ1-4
CASSISVGKLFF
TGTGCCAGCAGCATCTCCGTAGGGAAACTGTTTTTT
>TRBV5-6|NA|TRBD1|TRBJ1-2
CASSPGQSRGYTF
TGTGCCAGCAGCCCGGGACAGTCTCGGGGCTACACCTTC
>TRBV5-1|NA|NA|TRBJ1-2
CASSFNPTDYGYTF
TGCGCCAGCAGCTTTAATCCGACTGATTATGGCTACACCTTC
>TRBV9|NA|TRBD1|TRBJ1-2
CASSPRTGGGTF
TGTGCCAGCAGCCCTCGGACAGGAGGCGGCACCTTC
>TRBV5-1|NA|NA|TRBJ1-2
CASSLRAGTNYGYTF
TGCGCCAGCAGCTTGAGGGCAGGGACTAACTATGGCTACACCTTC
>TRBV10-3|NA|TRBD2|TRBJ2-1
CASTSGYYNEQFF
TGTGCCAGTACTAGCGGCTACTACAATGAGCAGTTCTTC
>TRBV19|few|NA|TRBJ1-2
CASRKRGSGYGYTF
TGTGCCAGTAGGAAGAGGGGGTCTGGCTATGGCTACACCTTC
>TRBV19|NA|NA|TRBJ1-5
CASSIMAAGNQPQHF
TGTGCCAGTAGTATAATGGCGGCGGGCAATCAGCCCCAGCATTTT
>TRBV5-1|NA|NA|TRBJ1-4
CASSPGASGFATNEKLFF
TGCGCCAGCAGCCCTGGGGCTAGCGGCTTTGCAACTAATGAAAAACTGTTTTTT
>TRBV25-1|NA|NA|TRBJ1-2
CASRARGIYGYTF
TGTGCCAGCAGGGCGCGGGGGATATATGGCTACACCTTC
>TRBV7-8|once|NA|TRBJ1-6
CASSFGRGGTNSPLHF
TGTGCCAGCAGCTTCGGTCGAGGAGGGACAAATTCACCCCTCCACTTT
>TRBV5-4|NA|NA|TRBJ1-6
CASSLGWGNNSPLHF
TGTGCCAGCAGCTTGGGATGGGGGAATAATTCACCCCTCCACTTT
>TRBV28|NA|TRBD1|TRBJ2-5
CASSLVQGETQYF
TGTGCCAGCAGTTTAGTACAGGGGGAGACCCAGTACTTC
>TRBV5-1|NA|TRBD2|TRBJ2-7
CASSLGAGGPYEQYF
TGCGCCAGCAGCTTGGGGGCGGGGGGGCCGTACGAGCAGTACTTC
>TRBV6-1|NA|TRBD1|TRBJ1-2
CASSESYRGSYGYTF
TGTGCCAGCAGTGAATCTTACAGGGGGTCCTACGGCTACACCTTC
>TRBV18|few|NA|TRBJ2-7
CASSSSSYEQYF
TGTGCCAGCTCATCCTCCTCCTACGAGCAGTACTTC
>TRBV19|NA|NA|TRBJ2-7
CASSTTGSSYEQYF
TGTGCCAGTAGTACCACAGGGAGCTCCTACGAGCAGTACTTC
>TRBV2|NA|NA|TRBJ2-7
CASRAGTAYEQYF
TGTGCCAGCCGGGCGGGGACCGCCTACGAGCAGTACTTC
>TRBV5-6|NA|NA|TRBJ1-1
CASSLVGYEAFF
TGTGCCAGCAGCTTGGTCGGTTATGAAGCTTTCTTT
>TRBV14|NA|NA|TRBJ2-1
CASSRIPKMAFESYNEQFF
TGTGCCAGCAGCCGAATTCCGAAAATGGCTTTTGAGTCGTACAATGAGCAGTTCTTC
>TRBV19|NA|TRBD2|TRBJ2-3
CASSIGRRGGPDTQYF
TGTGCCAGTAGTATTGGGCGGCGGGGGGGGCCAGATACGCAGTATTTT
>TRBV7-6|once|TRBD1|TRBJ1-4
CASSARQGVGEKLFF
TGTGCCAGCAGCGCCCGACAGGGGGTTGGGGAAAAACTGTTTTTT
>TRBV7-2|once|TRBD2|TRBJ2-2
CASSVPGLAAPNTGELFF
TGTGCCAGCAGCGTCCCGGGACTAGCGGCACCCAACACCGGGGAGCTGTTTTTT
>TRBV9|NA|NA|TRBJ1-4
CASSVRGGETNEKLFF
TGTGCCAGCAGCGTGAGGGGCGGGGAAACTAATGAAAAACTGTTTTTT
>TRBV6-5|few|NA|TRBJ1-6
CASSYAGISSSPLHF
TGTGCCAGCAGTTACGCCGGGATTTCGAGTTCACCCCTCCACTTT
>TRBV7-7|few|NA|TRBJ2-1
CASSLEGISNEQFF
TGTGCCAGCAGCTTAGAAGGGATTTCAAATGAGCAGTTCTTC
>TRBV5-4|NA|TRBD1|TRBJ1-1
CASSSKTGNMNTEAFF
TGTGCCAGCAGCTCGAAGACAGGGAACATGAACACTGAAGCTTTCTTT
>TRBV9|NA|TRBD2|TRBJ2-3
CASSFGDYTDTQYF
TGTGCCAGCAGCTTCGGGGACTACACAGATACGCAGTATTTT
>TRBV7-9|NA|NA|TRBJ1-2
CASSFAGVNYGYTF
TGTGCCAGCAGCTTCGCAGGAGTCAACTATGGCTACACCTTC
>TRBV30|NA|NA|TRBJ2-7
CAWNPGESREQYF
TGTGCCTGGAACCCCGGGGAATCTCGGGAGCAGTACTTC